This T cell receptor (beta chain) was found in a study of cytomegalovirus exposure and HLA in healthy donors. Primers for the PCR totalled 60 Vbeta and 13 Jbeta. Profiled with immunoSEQ multiplex PCR; TCRdb holds only in-frame clones, not every one. This repertoire shows some 160,000 clones, around 72% found once; its top ten account for 2% to 2.5%. The CDR3 consists of 17 residues. Germline V gene sequence: CDR1 SGDLS, CDR2 YYNGEE. The junction had 12 bases not matched to a gene; V was cut back by 1 base and J by 3 bases. The chain joins TRBV9 to TRBJ2-7, with 8 bases identical to TRBD2. The sequence was collected from a man aged 35 to 55 in good health and CMV-seronegative. The sequenced sample was PBMCs. The CDR3 is CASSVPHRSSGLYEQYF. In nucleotides, the CDR3 is TGTGCCAGCAGCGTACCCCATCGGTCTAGCGGGCTCTACGAGCAGTACTTC.